Only a few counts were recorded for the clone carrying this T cell receptor beta chain. Its antigen remains unidentified. The assay was immunoSEQ multiplex PCR, and TCRdb's table has in-frame clones only and misses some. The profile shows about 1.1 million clones, about 72% of them singletons. Per the germline V gene, CDR1 is SQVTM and CDR2 is ANQGSEA. V dropped 5 bases and J dropped 3 bases, with 13 bases sitting between them. The CDR3 loop spans 13 amino acids. This sample was taken from a study of shared clonotypes between healthy human individuals. Regarding the study as a whole: Some naive CD4 clonotypes, roughly 4.7%, turned up in common across a handful of donors.

Sample: memory CD4+ T cells from PBMCs. Noted subset: CD45RA-negative fraction. The rearrangement joins TRBV29-1 to TRBJ1-1; D is ambiguous. The source is a man aged 18 to 30 in good health. Some clones in this sample may be carry-over from other donors' samples. The CDR3 reads CSVHLTRDTEAFF. CDR3 in DNA: TGCAGCGTTCACCTCACGAGGGACACTGAAGCTTTCTTT.